Detailed here is one T cell receptor (beta chain). The target of this receptor is not known. The sample holds no much larger clone one base away, and base qualities are not on file. CDR1 and CDR2 were assigned from the germline V gene as KGHSH and LQKENI. V loses 3 bases, J loses 7 bases, and the germline ends lie 18 bases apart. The CDR3 runs 15 residues from the cysteine to the phenylalanine. Only the CDR3 DNA is retained, 45 bases long and in frame from the first base. Sequenced on an Illumina HiSeq 2500. TCR beta libraries were prepared by quantitative 5'-RACE with molecular barcodes. In the paper's pipeline: Disease-linked TCR variants were identified with a new computational method built on a probabilistic model of VDJ rearrangement. TCRdb passed the public sequencing reads through fastp at Q25 and MiXCR, retaining productive beta sequences. One record per CDR3 amino acid sequence lists the most common genes and DNA. TCRdb, not the original authors, processed these V and J calls. This sample gives over 600,000 distinct CDR3 sequences in total; around 20% of them show up just once. Over 15% of the sample belongs to the ten largest clones.

The data are from a study of CD8 T cells in ankylosing spondylitis (dated by TCRdb to the late 2010s). Broadly, across the study: The study set out to find disease-linked TCR variants by profiling T cell receptor beta repertoires in ankylosing spondylitis patients and healthy donors. In total, the full study cohort was made up of 110 or so healthy donors and some 26 ankylosing spondylitis patients. Peripheral blood was sampled, and synovial fluid was additionally collected from ankylosing spondylitis patients. The paper as a whole reports these results and caveats: Some TCR beta motif variants had previously been reported in synovial fluid and blood of reactive arthritis patients, which suggested common disease-initiation mechanisms. A TCR beta motif of several highly homologous amino acid variants appeared characteristic of blood from ankylosing spondylitis patients. A CD8+ phenotype was shown by the disease-linked clones, which were found at relatively low frequencies in peripheral blood. According to the report, matched synovial fluid samples from ankylosing spondylitis patients were significantly enriched for the disease-linked clones.

The source is a male donor with ankylosing spondylitis. This sequence uses TRBV18 and TRBJ1-2; the D region possibly corresponds to TRBD1 (5 bases align). The sample consisted of blood, either unsorted or a sorted T cell fraction (not recorded which). The sequenced DNA is TGTGCCAGCTCACCTCCGGCTAGGGGAGGTGGTGGCTACACCTTC. Its translation is CASSPPARGGGGYTF.